Below are 29 T cell receptor beta chains sequenced from a single sample in a study of shared clonotypes between healthy human individuals. The method was immunoSEQ multiplex PCR; TCRdb's version includes in-frame clones alone and lacks a portion of them. The data show hundreds of thousands of clones, with about 82% seen just once and 10% to 15% held by the top ten. The sample taken for sequencing was PBMCs. The receptors come from a woman in her thirties or forties in good health. Some clones in this sample may be carry-over from other donors' samples.

V and J are TRBV27 and TRBJ2-3, with a possible D match to TRBD1 (5 bases). The germline V and J ends were trimmed by 1 base and 6 bases, with 11 bases remaining between them. The CDR3 covers 14 residues. The germline CDR1 and CDR2 sequences are MNHEY and SMNVEV (reference sequence). The CDR3 DNA is TGTGCCAGCAGTTTATTAGGGGTTAAGGATACGCAGTATTTT. Amino acids: CASSLLGVKDTQYF.

The chain uses TRBV19 and TRBJ2-7, with a tentative D call TRBD2 (5 bases). The CDR3 contains 14 residues. The V gene's germline CDR1 is LNHDA and CDR2 SQIVND (reference sequence). With 1 base removed from V and 7 bases from J, the gap between germline ends came to 14 bases. In nucleotides, the CDR3 is TGTGCCAGTAGTATAGGTCTCTCCCCGGGGGAGCAGTACTTC. Its protein is CASSIGLSPGEQYF. Full variable domain (outside the CDR3, taken from reference TRBV19 and TRBJ2-7): DGGITQSPKYLFRKEGQNVTLSCEQNLNHDAMYWYRQDPGQGLRLIYYSQIVNDFQKGDIAEGYSVSREKKESFPLTVTSAQKNPTAFYLCASSIGLSPGEQYFGPGTRLTVT.

CDR3 amino acids: CATSRDFSYYGYTF. DNA of the CDR3: TGTGCCACCAGCAGAGATTTTTCCTACTATGGCTACACCTTC. The chain links TRBV15 to TRBJ1-2; D call uncertain. CDR3 length: 14 amino acids. V gave up 0 bases and J gave up 3 bases, with 8 bases separating them. CDR1 and CDR2 (germline): LNHNV, YYDKDF (reference sequence).

The rearrangement uses TRBV25-1 and TRBJ2-7; TRBD2 is a possible D gene (6 bases). This CDR3 contains 14 residues. The germline CDR1 and CDR2 sequences are MGHDK and SYGVNS. Trimming pared 4 bases from V and 2 bases from J, leaving 12 bases between. CDR3 coding DNA: TGTGCCAGCAGTGTAAGCGGGCTTACCTACGAGCAGTACTTC. Encoded protein: CASSVSGLTYEQYF.

On this clone: Being one base from a much bigger clone, this may be a read error. The rearrangement uses TRBV5-1 and TRBJ1-1; TRBD1 aligns across 8 bases. V lost 1 base to trimming and J lost 3 bases; unmatched junction nucleotides: 2. Per the germline V gene, CDR1 is SGHRS and CDR2 is YFSETQ. This CDR3 comprises 14 residues. The CDR3 nucleotides are TGCGCCAGCAGCTTGACAGGGGGGGACACTGAAGCTTTCTTT. This codes for CASSLTGGDTEAFF.

The chain uses TRBV10-3 and TRBJ2-5, with a possible D match to TRBD2 (6 bases). Deletions cut 3 bases from V and 3 bases from J, with 17 bases between. This CDR3 contains 16 residues. Germline values: CDR1 ENHRY, CDR2 SYGVKD. CDR3 loop: CAISDPRNREEETQYF. The CDR3 region has the DNA TGTGCCATCAGTGACCCCAGGAATAGGGAGGAAGAGACCCAGTACTTC.

The V call is TRBV11-2, the J call TRBJ2-2; 7 nucleotides line up with TRBD2. V lost 3 bases to trimming and J lost 6 bases; unmatched junction nucleotides: 7. CDR3 length equals 15 residues. CDR1 is SGHAT and CDR2 is FQNNGV in the germline V gene. The CDR3 bases are TGTGCCAGCAGCTTTTGGGGGAGGGCCCCCGGGGAGCTGTTTTTT. This codes for CASSFWGRAPGELFF.

A few counts support this clone. V gene TRBV7-8 combines with J gene TRBJ2-1, with 8 bases fitting TRBD1. This CDR3 is 15 amino acids long. CDR1 and CDR2 from the germline V gene are SGHVS and FQNEAQ. V shed 5 bases, J shed 8 bases, and the junction held 11 bases outside the gene matches. The CDR3 is CASSGGTGPWHEQFF. The CDR3 DNA reads as TGTGCCAGCAGCGGCGGGACAGGTCCATGGCATGAGCAGTTCTTC.

This clone has ten or more counts. CDR3 amino acids: CASSLGQRTYNEQFF. The CDR3 coding sequence is TGCGCCAGCAGCTTGGGACAGAGGACCTACAATGAGCAGTTCTTC. This chain connects TRBV5-1 to TRBJ2-1; tentative D call: TRBD1 (5 bases). The CDR3 covers 15 residues. CDR1 is SGHRS, CDR2 YFSETQ, per germline. Trimming removed 0 bases at V and 2 bases at J, with 9 bases between.

The J gene is TRBJ1-1, the V gene TRBV7-2; D gene ambiguous. Trimming shortened V by 2 bases and J by 8 bases, and 9 bases separated the two germline ends. The CDR3 runs 12 residues. Germline V gene sequence: CDR1 SGHTA, CDR2 FQGNSA. This CDR3 reads CASSLPRLEAFF. The CDR3 region has the DNA TGTGCCAGCAGCTTACCCAGGCTGGAAGCTTTCTTT.

To note about this clone: A much larger clonotype is one base distant, so this may be a read error. CDR3: CASPRQSRGQPTYEQYF. In DNA form, the CDR3 reads TGTGCCAGCCCAAGACAGTCCCGGGGACAGCCAACCTACGAGCAGTACTTC. The rearrangement joins TRBV18 to TRBJ2-7; 7 bases line up with TRBD1. Germline-derived CDR1 and CDR2 are KGHSH and LQKENI. The V gene end was trimmed by 8 bases and the J gene end by 2 bases; junction bases not matched to a gene: 18. This CDR3 contains 17 residues.

This chain uses TRBV7-9 with TRBJ2-7; 10 bases are a match to TRBD1. Trimming took 5 bases from V and 6 from J; bases not matched to a gene: 10. The CDR3 totals 15 residues. Germline V gives CDR1 SEHNR, CDR2 FQNEAQ (reference sequence). This CDR3 is CASSPGQGGPGEQYF. The CDR3 bases are TGTGCCAGCAGCCCAGGACAGGGGGGGCCGGGCGAGCAGTACTTC.

The genes are TRBV28 and TRBJ2-1; no clear D. Trimming left V 0 bases short and J 2 bases short, with 20 bases between. Per the germline V gene, CDR1 is MDHEN and CDR2 is SYDVKM. This CDR3 has 19 amino acids. The CDR3: CASSLWSSLPRYPYNEQFF. The CDR3 nucleotides read TGTGCCAGCAGTTTATGGTCCAGCCTCCCCCGATACCCCTACAATGAGCAGTTCTTC.

The chain has TRBV2 and TRBJ2-5; 9 bases are a match to TRBD2. The germline CDR1 and CDR2 sequences are SNHLY and FYNNEI. This CDR3 contains 14 residues. Losses at the gene ends were 7 bases for V and 11 bases for J; bases not matched to a gene: 14. The CDR3 coding sequence is TGTGCCAGCACTCCGTCTAGCGGGATTCGTGAGCAGTACTTC. Encoded protein: CASTPSSGIREQYF.

This clone was seen a handful of times. The V gene is TRBV4-2, the J gene TRBJ1-1; weak D call: TRBD1 (5 bases). Trimming removed 1 base from V and 3 bases from J, with 12 bases in between. The CDR3 consists of 15 residues. Germline V CDR1 and CDR2: LGHNA, YNFKEQ. The CDR3 DNA reads as TGTGCCAGCAGCCAAGGGGCGGGAGGGGACACTGAAGCTTTCTTT. Protein: CASSQGAGGDTEAFF.

The chain combines TRBV28 with TRBJ1-1, with D tentatively TRBD1 (5 bases). V was trimmed by 1 base and J by 2 bases, leaving 14 bases between them. This CDR3 spans 16 amino acids. From germline, CDR1 is MDHEN and CDR2 SYDVKM. The CDR3 DNA follows: TGTGCCAGCAGTTTATTGGACGGGGCCGGAAACACTGAAGCTTTCTTT. This encodes CASSLLDGAGNTEAFF.

The chain carries TRBV28 and TRBJ1-4; D is perhaps TRBD1 (6 bases). Germline V CDR1 and CDR2: MDHEN, SYDVKM. The CDR3 spans 14 residues. Trimming left V 3 bases short and J 7 bases short, with 12 bases between. In DNA, the CDR3 is TGTGCCAGCAGTTTCCGGGGGCGAGCTGAAAAACTGTTTTTT. As protein: CASSFRGRAEKLFF.

This rearrangement joins TRBV27 to TRBJ2-1, with 11 positions matching TRBD2. This CDR3 spans 15 amino acids. In germline, CDR1 is MNHEY, CDR2 SMNVEV (reference sequence). V gave up 2 bases and J gave up 9 bases; unmatched junction bases: 6. The CDR3 sequence is CASSLGLAGGSEQFF. The CDR3 DNA is TGTGCCAGCAGTTTAGGGCTAGCGGGAGGTTCTGAGCAGTTCTTC.

The chain recombines TRBV19 with TRBJ2-2, with TRBD2 identical over 12 bases. V dropped 7 bases and J dropped 4; count of bases not matched to a gene: 10. CDR3 size: 17 residues. Germline V CDR1 and CDR2: LNHDA, SQIVND (reference sequence). Here the CDR3 reads CASKALAGGAGTGELFF. Written as DNA, the CDR3 is TGTGCCAGTAAAGCCCTAGCGGGAGGGGCCGGCACCGGGGAGCTGTTTTTT.

The V and J genes are TRBV7-9 and TRBJ1-4; D is possibly TRBD1 (6 bases). V was cut by 3 bases and J by 8 bases, with 22 bases left in between. CDR1 and CDR2 (germline): SEHNR, FQNEAQ (reference sequence). This CDR3 comprises 17 residues. The CDR3 loop is CASSFPPRAGAGEKLFF. The DNA of the CDR3 is TGTGCCAGCAGCTTCCCCCCTCGGGCGGGGGCGGGAGAAAAACTGTTTTTT.

The table lists this clone with a count of one. This chain links TRBV28 with TRBJ2-7; no clear D. Looked up from germline, CDR1 is MDHEN and CDR2 is SYDVKM. This CDR3 comprises 15 residues. Trimming took off 3 bases at V and 3 bases at J, with 15 bases between the two ends. The CDR3 reads CASSFLSASNYEQYF. Written as DNA, the CDR3 is TGTGCCAGCAGTTTTCTCTCTGCGAGCAACTACGAGCAGTACTTC.

The chain recombines TRBV28 with TRBJ2-7; no firm D call. The V end lost 5 bases, the J end lost 0 bases, and 14 bases lay between the germline ends. In germline, CDR1 is MDHEN, CDR2 SYDVKM. The CDR3 has 15 residues. The chain's CDR3 is CASSERATSSYEQYF. DNA for the CDR3: TGTGCCAGCAGTGAAAGAGCGACAAGCTCCTACGAGCAGTACTTC.

The rearrangement links TRBV2 to TRBJ1-4; 7 bases match TRBD1. Germline values: CDR1 SNHLY, CDR2 FYNNEI. Trimming took 6 bases from V and 5 from J; bases not matched to a gene: 9. The CDR3 is made up of 15 amino acids. The CDR3 DNA is TGTGCCAGCAGAACCTCCGGGACAGCCAATGAAAAACTGTTTTTT. Amino acid sequence: CASRTSGTANEKLFF.

The V gene is TRBV18, the J gene TRBJ2-1; 14 positions match TRBD2. The CDR3 has 16 amino acids. Germline V gene sequence: CDR1 KGHSH, CDR2 LQKENI. J lost 5 bases, V lost 3 bases, and 3 bases had no gene match. CDR3 sequence reads: CASSPLGLAGDNEQFF. The CDR3 DNA sequence: TGTGCCAGCTCACCTCTGGGACTAGCGGGAGACAATGAGCAGTTCTTC.

This chain uses TRBV19 with TRBJ2-6; 7 bases map to TRBD2. Germline values: CDR1 LNHDA, CDR2 SQIVND (reference sequence). This CDR3 contains 16 residues. The junction had 6 bases not matched to a gene; V was cut back by 7 bases and J by 0 bases. CDR3 bases: TGTGCCAGTATCGAGGGAGGGCCCTCTGGGGCCAACGTCCTGACTTTC. Translation gives CASIEGGPSGANVLTF.

V is TRBV25-1 and J is TRBJ2-2; D not resolved. Germline lookup yields CDR1 MGHDK and CDR2 SYGVNS. Trimming took 3 bases from V and 2 from J, leaving 4 bases between them. The CDR3 totals 13 residues. The CDR3 reads CASSEPNTGELFF. The CDR3 nucleotides read TGTGCCAGCAGTGAGCCCAACACCGGGGAGCTGTTTTTT.

The chain employs TRBV30 and TRBJ1-2; 8 nucleotides line up with TRBD1. The V segment lost 1 base and the J segment 3 bases; nucleotides outside the gene matches: 4. The germline CDR1 and CDR2 sequences are GTSNPN and SVGIG (reference sequence). The CDR3 covers 14 residues. The CDR3 region is CAWSGHRGDYGYTF. In DNA form, the CDR3 reads TGTGCCTGGAGTGGTCACAGGGGGGACTATGGCTACACCTTC.

This clone was detected only a few times. The gene calls are TRBV5-1 and TRBJ2-5; 10 nucleotides agree with TRBD2. V lost 0 bases and J lost 5; bases outside the gene matches: 10. This CDR3 comprises 17 residues. Germline CDR1 reads SGHRS; CDR2 reads YFSETQ. The CDR3 is CASSLAGTLAGVETQYF. DNA of the CDR3: TGCGCCAGCAGCTTGGCCGGCACGCTAGCGGGAGTTGAGACCCAGTACTTC.

J is TRBJ2-7 and V is TRBV4-2, with 7 bases aligning to TRBD2. The germline V gene encodes CDR1 LGHNA and CDR2 YNFKEQ. The CDR3 extends over 15 amino acids. The V and J ends lost 4 bases and 0 bases, in that order; junction bases with no gene match: 6. CDR3 DNA sequence: TGTGCCAGCAGCCCTTCTAGCGGAGTCTCCTACGAGCAGTACTTC. This sequence encodes CASSPSSGVSYEQYF.